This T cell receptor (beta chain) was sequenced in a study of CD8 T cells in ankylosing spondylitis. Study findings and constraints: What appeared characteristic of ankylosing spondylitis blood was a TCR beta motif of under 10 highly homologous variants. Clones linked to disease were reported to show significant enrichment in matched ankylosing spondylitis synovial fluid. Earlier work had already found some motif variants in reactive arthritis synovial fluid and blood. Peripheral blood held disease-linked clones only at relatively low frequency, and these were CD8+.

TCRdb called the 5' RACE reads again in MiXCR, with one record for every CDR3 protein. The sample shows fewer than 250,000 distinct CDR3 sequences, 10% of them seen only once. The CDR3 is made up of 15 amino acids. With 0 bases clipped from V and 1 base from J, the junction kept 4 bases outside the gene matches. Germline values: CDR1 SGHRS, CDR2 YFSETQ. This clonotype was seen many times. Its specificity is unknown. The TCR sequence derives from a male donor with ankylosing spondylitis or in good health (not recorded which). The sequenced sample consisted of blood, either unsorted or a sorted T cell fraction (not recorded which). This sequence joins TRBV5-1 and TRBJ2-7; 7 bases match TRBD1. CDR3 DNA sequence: TGCGCCAGCAGCTTGGGACAGGGTAAATCCTACGAGCAGTACTTC. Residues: CASSLGQGKSYEQYF.